A selection of T cell receptor beta chains follows, all from one sample in a study of T cells in Graves' hyperthyroidism and ophthalmopathy. One entry per CDR3 protein, called by TCRdb with MiXCR from the multiplex PCR reads. The table has around 300,000 distinct CDR3 sequences, approximately 13% seen once; the top ten hold 7% to 9.5%. The sample taken for sequencing was blood. Every receptor here comes from a woman between 35 and 50 years old with Graves' hyperthyroidism. Both conserved end residues are part of each CDR3. D genes are given only for firm matches. Only part of the rows carry a size: once, few, many, or a class if the clone is expanded.

>NA|many|TRBV28|TRBJ1-6
TGTGCCAGCACCCAAGCGCCGGGCCTCAATTCACCCCTCCACTTT
CASTQAPGLNSPLHF
>NA|many|TRBV7-2|TRBJ2-2
TGTGCCAGCAGCTTAGGCTGGGAGCTGTTTTTT
CASSLGWELFF
>TRBD2|NA|TRBV19|TRBJ2-1
TGTGCCAGTCGCTCTCCCGAGCGGGAGGGTCTAAAGGAGCAGTTCTTC
CASRSPEREGLKEQFF
>TRBD2|many|TRBV3-1|TRBJ2-5
TGTGCCAGCAGCCAAATCTCTAGCGGGAGGTTCCACTTC
CASSQISSGRFHF
>TRBD2|few|TRBV25-1|TRBJ2-2
TGTGCCAGCAGGGACAACCTCGGGACTAGCGGGAGTTCCGGGGAGCTGTTTTTT
CASRDNLGTSGSSGELFF
>TRBD2|many|TRBV5-1|TRBJ2-1
TGCGCCAGCAGCTTGGAGCGGGAGGTCAATGAGCAGTTCTTC
CASSLEREVNEQFF
>TRBD1|many|TRBV6-1|TRBJ1-2
TGTGCCAGCAGACCTCCGGGACAGGGACTCTACACCTTC
CASRPPGQGLYTF
>NA|NA|TRBV20-1|TRBJ2-7
TGCAGTGCTAGAGCCAGATCTCTCTACGAGCAGTACTTC
CSARARSLYEQYF
>TRBD2|NA|TRBV9|TRBJ2-2
TGTGCCAGCAGCCTCGGGACTAGCGCAAACACCGGGGAGCTGTTTTTT
CASSLGTSANTGELFF
>NA|NA|TRBV29-1|TRBJ1-3
TGCAGCGTTGAAAGAACCTCTGGAAACACCATATATTTT
CSVERTSGNTIYF
>NA|many|TRBV12-3/TRBV12-4|TRBJ2-7
TGTGCCAGCAGTTTACTCTCGTCCTACGAGCAGTACTTC
CASSLLSSYEQYF
>NA|many|TRBV7-9|TRBJ2-5
TGTGCCAGCAGCTCACCGGGACTCCAAGAGACCCAGTACTTC
CASSSPGLQETQYF
>TRBD2|few|TRBV20-1|TRBJ2-3
TGCAGTGCAAAACCAATAATAGCGGGAGCATGGACAGATACGCAGTATTTT
CSAKPIIAGAWTDTQYF
>NA|many|TRBV7-8|TRBJ2-3
TGTGCCAGCAGACGGACTGTCGGGAAGAACACAGATACGCAGTATTTT
CASRRTVGKNTDTQYF
>NA|many|TRBV7-3|TRBJ2-2
TGTGCCAGCAGCACTGGGAGCACCGGGGAGCTGTTTTTT
CASSTGSTGELFF
>NA|many|TRBV20-1|TRBJ1-4
TGCAGTGCTAGAGATCTCACGGGCGGGGGGAAGGAAAAACTGTTTTTT
CSARDLTGGGKEKLFF
>NA|many|TRBV6-1|TRBJ1-2
TGTGCCGTCGTTTCGGGGCAGACCCTCCGCGGCTACACCTTC
CAVVSGQTLRGYTF
>TRBD1|many|TRBV20-1|TRBJ2-1
TGCAGTGCTAGCCAGGGACAGGGGTACAATGAGCAGTTCTTC
CSASQGQGYNEQFF
>TRBD2|many|TRBV3-1|TRBJ2-1
TGTGCCAGCAGCCCACGGACTAGCGGGGACACCTACAATGAGCAGTTCTTC
CASSPRTSGDTYNEQFF
>TRBD2|NA|TRBV2|TRBJ2-1
TGTGCCAGCAGTTCCCAGAGCGGGAGTATCAATGAGCAGTTCTTC
CASSSQSGSINEQFF
>NA|few|TRBV7-2|TRBJ2-3
TGTGCCAGCAGGCCGGAGGGGTCAGATACGCAGTATTTT
CASRPEGSDTQYF
>NA|many|TRBV9|TRBJ1-1
TGTGCCAGCAGCTCCACCGGGACACGAGCTTTCTTT
CASSSTGTRAFF
>TRBD1|many|TRBV11-2|TRBJ2-7
TGTGCCAGCAGTCCGGGACAGGGAAACCTAAAGTCCTACGAGCAGTACTTC
CASSPGQGNLKSYEQYF
>NA|many|TRBV2|TRBJ1-1
TGTGCCAGCAGTGCCTCGGAGGGGGTGAACACTGAAGCTTTCTTT
CASSASEGVNTEAFF
>NA|NA|TRBV2|TRBJ2-3
TGTGCCAGCAGTGATGAGGCGAGGGGGAGCGATACGCAGTATTTT
CASSDEARGSDTQYF
>TRBD2|NA|TRBV10-3|TRBJ2-5
TGTGCCATCAGTGGGACTAGCGGGGGGGAGACCCAGTACTTC
CAISGTSGGETQYF
>NA|many|TRBV11-2|TRBJ2-7
TGTGCCAGCAGCTTATATCAGGCCTCCAACGAGCAGTACTTC
CASSLYQASNEQYF
>TRBD1|NA|TRBV28|TRBJ2-1
TGTGCCAGCAGCCCAGGGACAGCTTACTACAATGAGCAGTTCTTC
CASSPGTAYYNEQFF
>NA|many|TRBV19|TRBJ2-1
TGTGCCAGTAGTATAGGTAGCGCGAATCCCCACAATGAGCAGTTCTTC
CASSIGSANPHNEQFF
>TRBD1|NA|TRBV4-1|TRBJ1-1
TGCGCCAGCAGCGGCCTGGACAGGGGGGCTGAAGCTTTCTTT
CASSGLDRGAEAFF
>NA|NA|TRBV24-1|TRBJ2-6
TGTGCCACCTCCGGCAAATCTGGGGCCAACGTCCTGACTTTC
CATSGKSGANVLTF
>TRBD1|many|TRBV6-4|TRBJ2-2
TGTGCCAGCAGACAGGGGGCCGGGGAGCTGTTTTTT
CASRQGAGELFF